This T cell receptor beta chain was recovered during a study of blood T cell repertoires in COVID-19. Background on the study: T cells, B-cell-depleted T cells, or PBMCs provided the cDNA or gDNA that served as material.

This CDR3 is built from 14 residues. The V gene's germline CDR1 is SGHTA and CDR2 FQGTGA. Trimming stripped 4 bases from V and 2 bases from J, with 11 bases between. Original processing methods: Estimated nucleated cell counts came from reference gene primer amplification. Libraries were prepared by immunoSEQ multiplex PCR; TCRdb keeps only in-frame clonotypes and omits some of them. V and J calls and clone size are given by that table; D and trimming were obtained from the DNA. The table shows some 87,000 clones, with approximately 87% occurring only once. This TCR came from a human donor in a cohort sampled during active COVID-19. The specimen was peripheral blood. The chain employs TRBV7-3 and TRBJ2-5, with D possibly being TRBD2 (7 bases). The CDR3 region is CASSWGGPQETQYF. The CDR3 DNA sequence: TGTGCCAGCAGCTGGGGGGGCCCGCAAGAGACCCAGTACTTC.